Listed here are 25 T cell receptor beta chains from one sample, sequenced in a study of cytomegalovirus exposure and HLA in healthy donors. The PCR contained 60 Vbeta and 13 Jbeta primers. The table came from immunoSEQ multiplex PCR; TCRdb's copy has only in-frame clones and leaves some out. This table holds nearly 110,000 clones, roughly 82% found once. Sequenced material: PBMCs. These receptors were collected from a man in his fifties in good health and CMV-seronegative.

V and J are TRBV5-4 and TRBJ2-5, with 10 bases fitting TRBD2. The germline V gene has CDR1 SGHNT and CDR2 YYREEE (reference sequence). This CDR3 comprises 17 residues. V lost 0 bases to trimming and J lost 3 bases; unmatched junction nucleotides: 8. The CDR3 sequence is CASSLAGSGGTKETQYF. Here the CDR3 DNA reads TGTGCCAGCAGCTTGGCCGGTAGCGGGGGGACCAAAGAGACCCAGTACTTC.

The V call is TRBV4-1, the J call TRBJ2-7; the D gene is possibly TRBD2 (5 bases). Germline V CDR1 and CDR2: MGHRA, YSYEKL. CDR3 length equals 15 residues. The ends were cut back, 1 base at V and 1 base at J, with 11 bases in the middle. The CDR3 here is CASSQGASQSYEQYF. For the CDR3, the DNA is TGCGCCAGCAGCCAAGGGGCTAGCCAATCCTACGAGCAGTACTTC.

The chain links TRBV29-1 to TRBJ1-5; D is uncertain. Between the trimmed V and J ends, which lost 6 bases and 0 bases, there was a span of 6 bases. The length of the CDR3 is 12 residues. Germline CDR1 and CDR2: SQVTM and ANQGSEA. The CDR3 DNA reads TGCAGCGTCCAGGATAGCAATCAGCCCCAGCATTTT. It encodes CSVQDSNQPQHF.

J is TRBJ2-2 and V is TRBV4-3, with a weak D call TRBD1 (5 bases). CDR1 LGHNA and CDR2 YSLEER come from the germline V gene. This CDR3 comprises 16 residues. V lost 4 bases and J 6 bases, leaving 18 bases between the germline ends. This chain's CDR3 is CASSPSAGNRAGELFF. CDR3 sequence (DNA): TGCGCCAGCAGCCCTTCGGCAGGGAATCGAGCCGGGGAGCTGTTTTTT.

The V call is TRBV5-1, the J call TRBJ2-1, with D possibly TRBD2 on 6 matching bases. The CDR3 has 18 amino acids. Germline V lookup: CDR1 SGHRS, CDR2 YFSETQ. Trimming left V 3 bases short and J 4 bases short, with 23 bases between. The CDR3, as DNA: TGCGCCAGCAGCTGGGGGGTAGGGGTAGGACGAGTTTACAATGAGCAGTTCTTC. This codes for CASSWGVGVGRVYNEQFF.

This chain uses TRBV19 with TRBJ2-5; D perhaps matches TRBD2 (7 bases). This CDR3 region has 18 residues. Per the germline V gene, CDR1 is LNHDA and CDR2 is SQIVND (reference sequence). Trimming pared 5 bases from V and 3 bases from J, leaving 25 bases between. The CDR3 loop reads CASSSWGNSRGGEETQYF. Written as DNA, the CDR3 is TGTGCCAGTAGTTCTTGGGGCAACTCTCGCGGGGGCGAAGAGACCCAGTACTTC.

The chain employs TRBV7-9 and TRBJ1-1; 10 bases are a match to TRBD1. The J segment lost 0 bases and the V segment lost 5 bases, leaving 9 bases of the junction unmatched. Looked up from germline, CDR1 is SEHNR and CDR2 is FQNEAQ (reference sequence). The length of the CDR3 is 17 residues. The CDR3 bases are TGTGCCAGCAGCCAACGGGACAGGGGCTTGGTGAACACTGAAGCTTTCTTT. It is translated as CASSQRDRGLVNTEAFF.

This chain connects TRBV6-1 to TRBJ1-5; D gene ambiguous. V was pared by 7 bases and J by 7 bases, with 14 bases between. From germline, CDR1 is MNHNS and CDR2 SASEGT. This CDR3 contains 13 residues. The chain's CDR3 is CASNIAESQPQHF. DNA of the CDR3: TGTGCCAGCAACATAGCCGAGAGCCAGCCCCAGCATTTT.

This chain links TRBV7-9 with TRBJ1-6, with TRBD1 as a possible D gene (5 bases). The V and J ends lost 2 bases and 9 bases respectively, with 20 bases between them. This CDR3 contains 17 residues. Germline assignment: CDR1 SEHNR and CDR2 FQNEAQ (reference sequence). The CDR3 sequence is CASSLNLAQGRGSPLHF. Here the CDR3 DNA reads TGTGCCAGCAGCTTAAACCTCGCCCAGGGTCGCGGTTCACCCCTCCACTTT.

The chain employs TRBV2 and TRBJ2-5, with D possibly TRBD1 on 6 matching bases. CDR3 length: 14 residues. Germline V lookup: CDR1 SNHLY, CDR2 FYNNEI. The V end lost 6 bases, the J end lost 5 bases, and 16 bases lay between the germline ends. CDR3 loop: CASSVFGGRETQYF. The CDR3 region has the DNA TGTGCCAGCAGCGTCTTTGGGGGCCGGGAGACCCAGTACTTC.

CDR3 DNA sequence: TGCGCCAGCAGCCAAGGGGCAGGGGCCCATTTCGGCTACACCTTC. Its translation: CASSQGAGAHFGYTF. V is TRBV4-1 and J is TRBJ1-2; the D gene is possibly TRBD1 (6 bases). This CDR3 contains 15 residues. CDR1 is MGHRA, CDR2 YSYEKL, per germline. The V end lost 1 base, the J end lost 8 bases, and 17 bases lay between the germline ends.

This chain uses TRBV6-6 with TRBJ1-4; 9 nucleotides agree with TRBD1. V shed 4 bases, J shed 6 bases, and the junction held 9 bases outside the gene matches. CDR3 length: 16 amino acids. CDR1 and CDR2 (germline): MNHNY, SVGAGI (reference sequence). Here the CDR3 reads CASSSTRDRVHEKLFF. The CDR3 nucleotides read TGTGCCAGCAGTTCCACACGGGACAGGGTACATGAAAAACTGTTTTTT.

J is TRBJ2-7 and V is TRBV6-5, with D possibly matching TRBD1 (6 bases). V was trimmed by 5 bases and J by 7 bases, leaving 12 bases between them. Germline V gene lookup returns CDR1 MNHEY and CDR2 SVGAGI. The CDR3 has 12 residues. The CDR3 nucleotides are TGTGCCAGCAGTGGGGGCCGGACAGAGCAGTACTTC. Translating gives CASSGGRTEQYF.

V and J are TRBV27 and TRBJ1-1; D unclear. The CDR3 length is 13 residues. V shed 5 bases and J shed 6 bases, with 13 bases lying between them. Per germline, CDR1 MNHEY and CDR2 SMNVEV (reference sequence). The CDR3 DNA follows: TGTGCCAGCAGTCCCTCTCCCCCCGCTGAAGCTTTCTTT. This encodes CASSPSPPAEAFF.

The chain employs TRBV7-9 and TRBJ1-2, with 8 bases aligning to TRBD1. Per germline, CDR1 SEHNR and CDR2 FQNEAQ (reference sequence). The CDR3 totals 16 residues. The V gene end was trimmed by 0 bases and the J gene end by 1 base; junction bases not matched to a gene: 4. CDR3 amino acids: CASSLARTGNNYGYTF. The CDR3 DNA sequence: TGTGCCAGCAGCTTAGCCAGGACAGGGAATAACTATGGCTACACCTTC.

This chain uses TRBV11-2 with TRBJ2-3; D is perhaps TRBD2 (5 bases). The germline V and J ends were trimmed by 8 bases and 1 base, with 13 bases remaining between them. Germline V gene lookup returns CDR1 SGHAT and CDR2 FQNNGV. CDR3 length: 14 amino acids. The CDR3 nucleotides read TGTGCCAGCCTTAGAAGCGGTGGCACAGATACGCAGTATTTT. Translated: CASLRSGGTDTQYF.

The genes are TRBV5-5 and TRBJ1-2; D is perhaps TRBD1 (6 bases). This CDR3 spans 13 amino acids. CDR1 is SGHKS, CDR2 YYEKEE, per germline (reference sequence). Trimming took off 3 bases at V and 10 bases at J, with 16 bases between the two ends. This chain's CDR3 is CASSWVGGGVYTF. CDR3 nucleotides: TGTGCCAGCAGCTGGGTGGGAGGGGGAGTCTACACCTTC. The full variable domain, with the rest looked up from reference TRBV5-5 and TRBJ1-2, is DAGVTQSPTHLIKTRGQQVTLRCSPISGHKSVSWYQQVLGQGPQFIFQYYEKEERGRGNFPDRFSARQFPNYSSELNVNALLLGDSALYLCASSWVGGGVYTFGSGTRLTVV.

Here the CDR3 DNA reads TGTGCCAGCAGCTCGGACAGGGACCGGAAACTGTTTTTT. Amino acids: CASSSDRDRKLFF. The chain is built from TRBV7-8 and TRBJ1-4, with 8 positions matching TRBD1. Germline loops: CDR1 SGHVS, CDR2 FQNEAQ. The CDR3 sequence is 13 residues long. V shed 4 bases, J shed 11 bases, and the junction held 6 bases outside the gene matches.

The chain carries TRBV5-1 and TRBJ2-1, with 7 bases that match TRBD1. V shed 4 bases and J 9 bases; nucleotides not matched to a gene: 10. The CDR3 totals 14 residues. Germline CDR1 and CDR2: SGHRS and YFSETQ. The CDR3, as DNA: TGCGCCAGCAGCATAGATTTAGACAGGGCTGAGCAGTTCTTC. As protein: CASSIDLDRAEQFF.

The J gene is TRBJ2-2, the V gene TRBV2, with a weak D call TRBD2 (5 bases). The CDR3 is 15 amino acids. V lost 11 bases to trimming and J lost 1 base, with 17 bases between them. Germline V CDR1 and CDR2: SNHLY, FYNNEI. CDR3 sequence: CACRPSGRNTGELFF. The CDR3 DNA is TGTGCCTGCCGCCCCAGTGGGAGGAACACCGGGGAGCTGTTTTTT.

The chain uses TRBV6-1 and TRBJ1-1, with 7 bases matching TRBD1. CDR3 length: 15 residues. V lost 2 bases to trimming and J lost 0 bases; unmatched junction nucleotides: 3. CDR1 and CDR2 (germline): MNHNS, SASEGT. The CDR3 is CASSEHRGLNTEAFF. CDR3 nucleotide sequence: TGTGCCAGCAGTGAACACAGGGGCTTGAACACTGAAGCTTTCTTT.

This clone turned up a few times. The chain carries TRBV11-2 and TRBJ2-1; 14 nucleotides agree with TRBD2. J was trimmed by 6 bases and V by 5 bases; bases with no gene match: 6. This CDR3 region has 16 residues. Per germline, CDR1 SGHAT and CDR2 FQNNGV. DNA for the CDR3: TGTGCCAGCAGCCTAATGGGACTAGCGGGGGTCAATGAGCAGTTCTTC. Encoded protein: CASSLMGLAGVNEQFF. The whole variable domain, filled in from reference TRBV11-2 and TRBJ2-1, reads EAGVAQSPRYKIIEKRQSVAFWCNPISGHATLYWYQQILGQGPKLLIQFQNNGVVDDSQLPKDRFSAERLKGVDSTLKIQPAKLEDSAVYLCASSLMGLAGVNEQFFGPGTRLTVL.

CDR3 nucleotides: TGTGCCAGCAGTTACTCGAGTCCAGAGACTGGCGAGCAGTACGTC. This gives the protein CASSYSSPETGEQYV. This chain joins TRBV6-6 and TRBJ2-7, with D hard to call. Looked up from germline, CDR1 is MNHNY and CDR2 is SVGAGI (reference sequence). The CDR3 is 15 residues long. V shed 0 bases and J shed 6 bases, with 15 bases lying between them.

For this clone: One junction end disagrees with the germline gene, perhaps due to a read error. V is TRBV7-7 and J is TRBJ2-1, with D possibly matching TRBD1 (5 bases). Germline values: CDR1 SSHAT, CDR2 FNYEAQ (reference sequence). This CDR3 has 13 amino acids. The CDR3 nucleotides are TGTGCTAGCAGCCCTGGGCAGGGCAATGAGCAGTTCTTC. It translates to CASSPGQGNEQFF.

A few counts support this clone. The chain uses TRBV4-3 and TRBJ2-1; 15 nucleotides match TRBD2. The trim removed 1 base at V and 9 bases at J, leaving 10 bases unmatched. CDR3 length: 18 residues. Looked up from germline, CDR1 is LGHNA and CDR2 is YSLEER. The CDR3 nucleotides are TGCGCCAGCAGCCAAGGCCCTTGGGGGACTAGCGGGGGGAGTGAGCAGTTCTTC. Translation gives CASSQGPWGTSGGSEQFF.